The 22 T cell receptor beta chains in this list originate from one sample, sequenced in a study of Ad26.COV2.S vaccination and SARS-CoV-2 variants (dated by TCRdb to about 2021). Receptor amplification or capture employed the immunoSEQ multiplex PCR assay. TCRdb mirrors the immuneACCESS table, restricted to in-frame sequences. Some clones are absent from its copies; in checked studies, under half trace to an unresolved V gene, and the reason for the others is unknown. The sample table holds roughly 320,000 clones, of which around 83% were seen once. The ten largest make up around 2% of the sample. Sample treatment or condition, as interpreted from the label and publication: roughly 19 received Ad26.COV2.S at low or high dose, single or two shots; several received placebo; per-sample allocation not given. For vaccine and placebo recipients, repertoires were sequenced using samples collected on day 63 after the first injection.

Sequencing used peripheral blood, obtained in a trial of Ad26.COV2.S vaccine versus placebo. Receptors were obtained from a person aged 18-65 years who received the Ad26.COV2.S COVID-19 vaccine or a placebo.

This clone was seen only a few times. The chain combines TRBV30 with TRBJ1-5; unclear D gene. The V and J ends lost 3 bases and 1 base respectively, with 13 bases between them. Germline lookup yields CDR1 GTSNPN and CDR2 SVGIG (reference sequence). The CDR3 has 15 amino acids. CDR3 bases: TGTGCCTGGAGCCCCAACGCCCGGAGCAATCAGCCCCAGCATTTT. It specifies CAWSPNARSNQPQHF.

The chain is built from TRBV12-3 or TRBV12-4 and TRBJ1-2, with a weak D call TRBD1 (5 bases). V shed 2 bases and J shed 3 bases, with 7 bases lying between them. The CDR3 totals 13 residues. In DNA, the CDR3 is TGTGCCAGCAGTTTATGGGGGGACTATGGCTACACCTTC. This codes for CASSLWGDYGYTF.

The CDR3 spells CASSPGQGAVSDTQYF. CDR3 nucleotides: TGCGCCAGCAGCCCTGGACAGGGGGCTGTCTCAGATACGCAGTATTTT. This chain joins TRBV4-1 and TRBJ2-3, with 11 bases lining up with TRBD1. In germline, CDR1 is MGHRA, CDR2 YSYEKL. The J segment lost 4 bases and the V segment lost 4 bases, leaving 7 bases of the junction unmatched. CDR3 size: 16 residues.

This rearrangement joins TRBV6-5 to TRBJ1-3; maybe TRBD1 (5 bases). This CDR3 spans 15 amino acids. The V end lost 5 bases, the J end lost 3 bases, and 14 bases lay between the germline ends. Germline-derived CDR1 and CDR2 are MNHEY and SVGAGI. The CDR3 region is CASSPGGTGGNTIYF. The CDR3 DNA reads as TGTGCCAGCAGTCCAGGAGGGACGGGTGGAAACACCATATATTTT.

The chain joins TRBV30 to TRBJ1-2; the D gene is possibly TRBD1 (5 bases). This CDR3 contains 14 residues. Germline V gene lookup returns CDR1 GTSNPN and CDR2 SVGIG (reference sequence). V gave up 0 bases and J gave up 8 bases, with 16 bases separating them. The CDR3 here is CAWSVPHGRGGYTF. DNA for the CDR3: TGTGCCTGGAGTGTACCCCACGGGAGGGGAGGCTACACCTTC. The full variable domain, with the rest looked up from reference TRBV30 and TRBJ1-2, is SQTIHQWPATLVQPVGSPLSLECTVEGTSNPNLYWYRQAAGRGLQLLFYSVGIGQISSEVPQNLSASRPQDRQFILSSKKLLLSDSGFYLCAWSVPHGRGGYTFGSGTRLTVV.

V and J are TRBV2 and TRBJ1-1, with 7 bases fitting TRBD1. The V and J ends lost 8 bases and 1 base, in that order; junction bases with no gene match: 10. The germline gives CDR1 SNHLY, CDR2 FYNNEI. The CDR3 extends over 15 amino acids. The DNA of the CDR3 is TGTGCCAGCCTCCCGAGGGGGCCTCCGAACACTGAAGCTTTCTTT. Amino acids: CASLPRGPPNTEAFF.

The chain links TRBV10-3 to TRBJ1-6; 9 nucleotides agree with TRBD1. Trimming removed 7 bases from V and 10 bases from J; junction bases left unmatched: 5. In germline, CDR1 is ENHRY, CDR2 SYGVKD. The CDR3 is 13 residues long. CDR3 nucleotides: TGTGCCATCACTCGGGACAGGGAGTCACCCCTCCACTTT. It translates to CAITRDRESPLHF.

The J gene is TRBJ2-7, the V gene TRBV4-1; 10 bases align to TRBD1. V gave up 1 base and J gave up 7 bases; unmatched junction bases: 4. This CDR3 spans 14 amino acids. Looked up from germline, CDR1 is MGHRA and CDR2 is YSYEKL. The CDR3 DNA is TGCGCCAGCAGCCAAGGAGACAGGGGGCGAGAGCAGTACTTC. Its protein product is CASSQGDRGREQYF.

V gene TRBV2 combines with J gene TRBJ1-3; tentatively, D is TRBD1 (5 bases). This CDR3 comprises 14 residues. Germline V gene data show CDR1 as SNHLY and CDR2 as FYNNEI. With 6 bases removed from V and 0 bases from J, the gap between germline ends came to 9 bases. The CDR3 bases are TGTGCCAGCAGCGACAGACGCTCTGGAAACACCATATATTTT. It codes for CASSDRRSGNTIYF.

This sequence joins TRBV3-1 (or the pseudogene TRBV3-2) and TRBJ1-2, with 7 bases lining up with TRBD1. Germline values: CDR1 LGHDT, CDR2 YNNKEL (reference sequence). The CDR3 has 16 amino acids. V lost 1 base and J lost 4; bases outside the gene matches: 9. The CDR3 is CASSQVGTGTVYGYTF. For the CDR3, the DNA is TGTGCCAGCAGCCAAGTCGGAACCGGGACAGTCTATGGCTACACCTTC.

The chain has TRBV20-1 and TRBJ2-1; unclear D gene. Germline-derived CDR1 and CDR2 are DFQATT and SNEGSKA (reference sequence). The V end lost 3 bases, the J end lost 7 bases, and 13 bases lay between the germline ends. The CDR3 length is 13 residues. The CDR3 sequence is CSASWLVENEQFF. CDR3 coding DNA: TGCAGTGCTAGTTGGCTAGTTGAAAATGAGCAGTTCTTC.

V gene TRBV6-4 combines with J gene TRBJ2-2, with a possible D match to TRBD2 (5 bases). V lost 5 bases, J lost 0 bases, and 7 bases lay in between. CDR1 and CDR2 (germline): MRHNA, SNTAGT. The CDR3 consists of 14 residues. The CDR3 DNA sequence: TGTGCCAGCAGTCCCGGGACGAACACCGGGGAGCTGTTTTTT. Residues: CASSPGTNTGELFF.

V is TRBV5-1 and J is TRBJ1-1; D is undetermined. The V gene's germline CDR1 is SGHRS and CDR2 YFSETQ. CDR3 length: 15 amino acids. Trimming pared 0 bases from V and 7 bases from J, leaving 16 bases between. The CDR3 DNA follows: TGCGCCAGCAGCTTGGAGGTAGGGAAATATGATGAAGCTTTCTTT. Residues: CASSLEVGKYDEAFF. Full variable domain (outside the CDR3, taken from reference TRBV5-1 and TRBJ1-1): KAGVTQTPRYLIKTRGQQVTLSCSPISGHRSVSWYQQTPGQGLQFLFEYFSETQRNKGNFPGRFSGRQFSNSRSEMNVSTLELGDSALYLCASSLEVGKYDEAFFGQGTRLTVV.

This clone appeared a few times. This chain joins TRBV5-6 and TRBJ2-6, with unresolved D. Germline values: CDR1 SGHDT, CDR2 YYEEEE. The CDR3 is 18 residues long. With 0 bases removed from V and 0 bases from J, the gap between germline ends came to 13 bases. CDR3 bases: TGTGCCAGCAGCTTGGGGGCGGCAGTTCGCTCTGGGGCCAACGTCCTGACTTTC. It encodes CASSLGAAVRSGANVLTF.

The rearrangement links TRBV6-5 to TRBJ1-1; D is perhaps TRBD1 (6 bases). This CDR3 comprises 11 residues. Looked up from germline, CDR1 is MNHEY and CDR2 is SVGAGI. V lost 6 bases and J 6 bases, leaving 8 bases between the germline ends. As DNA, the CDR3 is TGTGCCAGCAGAAACAGGGCTGAAGCTTTCTTT. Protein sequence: CASRNRAEAFF.

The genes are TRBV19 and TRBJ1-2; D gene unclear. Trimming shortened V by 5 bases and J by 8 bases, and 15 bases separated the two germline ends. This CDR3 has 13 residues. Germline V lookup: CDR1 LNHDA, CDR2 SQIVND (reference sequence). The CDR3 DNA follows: TGTGCCAGTAGTCCCTCCCGAGCCGGGGGCTACACCTTC. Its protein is CASSPSRAGGYTF.

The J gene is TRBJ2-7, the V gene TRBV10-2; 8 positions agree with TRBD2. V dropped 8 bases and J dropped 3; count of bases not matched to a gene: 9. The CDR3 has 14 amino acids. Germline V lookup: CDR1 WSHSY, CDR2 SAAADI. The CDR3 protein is CASHAGGAYYEQYF. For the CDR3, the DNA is TGCGCCAGCCATGCGGGGGGCGCATACTACGAGCAGTACTTC.

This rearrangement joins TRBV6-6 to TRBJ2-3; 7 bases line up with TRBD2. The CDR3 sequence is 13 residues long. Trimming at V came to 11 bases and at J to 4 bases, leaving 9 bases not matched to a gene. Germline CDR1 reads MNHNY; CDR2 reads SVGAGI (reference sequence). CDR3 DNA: TGTGCCTCCAGCGGGACTACCTCAGATACGCAGTATTTT. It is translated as CASSGTTSDTQYF.

CDR3 coding DNA: TGTGCCAGCAGCCAAACCGCGTCCTCGACAGAGACCCAGTACTTC. This encodes CASSQTASSTETQYF. The chain is built from TRBV4-2 and TRBJ2-5, with no clear D. The germline V gene encodes CDR1 LGHNA and CDR2 YNFKEQ. The CDR3 covers 15 residues. The V and J ends lost 2 bases and 4 bases respectively, with 14 bases between them.

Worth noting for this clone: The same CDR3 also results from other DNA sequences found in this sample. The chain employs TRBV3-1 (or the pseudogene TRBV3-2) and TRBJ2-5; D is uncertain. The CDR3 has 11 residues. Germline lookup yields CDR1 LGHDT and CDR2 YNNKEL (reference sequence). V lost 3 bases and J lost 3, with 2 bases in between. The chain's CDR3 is CASSQEETQYF. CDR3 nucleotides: TGTGCCAGCAGCCAGGAAGAGACCCAGTACTTC.

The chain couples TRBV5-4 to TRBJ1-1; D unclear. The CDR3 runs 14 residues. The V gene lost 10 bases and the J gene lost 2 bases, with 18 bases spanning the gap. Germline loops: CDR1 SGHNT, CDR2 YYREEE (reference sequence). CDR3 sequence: CAAAYGGGNTEAFF. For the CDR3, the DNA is TGTGCCGCCGCATATGGAGGCGGAAACACTGAAGCTTTCTTT.

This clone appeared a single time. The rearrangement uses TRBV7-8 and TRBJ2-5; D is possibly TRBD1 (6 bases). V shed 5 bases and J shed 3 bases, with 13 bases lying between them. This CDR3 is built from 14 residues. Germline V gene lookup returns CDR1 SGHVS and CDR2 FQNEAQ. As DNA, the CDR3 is TGTGCCAGCAGCCTCAGACAGGTCAAAGAGACCCAGTACTTC. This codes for CASSLRQVKETQYF.